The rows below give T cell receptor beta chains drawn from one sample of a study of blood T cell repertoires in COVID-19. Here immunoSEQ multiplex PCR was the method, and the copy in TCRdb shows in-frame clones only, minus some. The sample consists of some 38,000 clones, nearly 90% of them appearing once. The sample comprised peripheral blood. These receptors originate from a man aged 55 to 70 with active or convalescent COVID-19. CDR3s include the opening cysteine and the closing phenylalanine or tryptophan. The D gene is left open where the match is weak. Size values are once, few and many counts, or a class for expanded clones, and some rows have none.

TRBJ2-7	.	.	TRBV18	TGTGCCAGCTCGCAGGGGTACGAGCAGTACTTC	CASSQGYEQYF
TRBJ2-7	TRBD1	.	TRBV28	TGTGCCAGCAGACCGACAGGGCCCTCCTACGAGCAGTACTTC	CASRPTGPSYEQYF
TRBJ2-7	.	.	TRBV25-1	TGTGCCAGCAGTGTGAGAGATGCGGTAGCATCCTACGAGCAGTACTTC	CASSVRDAVASYEQYF
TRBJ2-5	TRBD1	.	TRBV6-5	TGTGCCAGCAGTTACTCGTTTCAGGGGGCTCTAGAGACCCAGTACTTC	CASSYSFQGALETQYF
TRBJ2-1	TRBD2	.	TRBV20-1	TGCAGTGCTAGTCTAGCGGGAGGGAGGACCTACAATGAGCAGTTCTTC	CSASLAGGRTYNEQFF
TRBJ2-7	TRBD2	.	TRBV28	TGTGCCAGCAGCCTCGGACTAGCTCCTCCTGGGTACTTC	CASSLGLAPPGYF
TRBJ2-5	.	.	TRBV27	TGTGCCAGCAGTTATTTGAGTGGGAGAGGACAAGAGACCCAGTACTTC	CASSYLSGRGQETQYF
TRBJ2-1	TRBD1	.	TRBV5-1	TGCGCCAGCAGCACTACTACAGGGGCATCCTACAATGAGCAGTTCTTC	CASSTTTGASYNEQFF
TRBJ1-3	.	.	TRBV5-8	TGTGCCAGCAGCTTCGGTCGGGAAAACACCATATATTTT	CASSFGRENTIYF
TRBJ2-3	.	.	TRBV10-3	TGTGCCACCCGCGCAGGGGGCACAGATACGCAGTATTTT	CATRAGGTDTQYF
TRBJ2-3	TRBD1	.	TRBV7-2	TGTGCCAGCAGCTCAGGGGGGACAGGGGGAGGGAATACGCAGTATTTT	CASSSGGTGGGNTQYF
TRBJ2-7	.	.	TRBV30	TGTGCCTGGGGAATATACGAGCAGTACTTC	CAWGIYEQYF
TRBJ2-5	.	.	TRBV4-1	TGCGCCAGCAGCCAAGAGGGGGGTTCGGGCCAAGAGACCCAGTACTTC	CASSQEGGSGQETQYF
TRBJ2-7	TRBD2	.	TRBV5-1	TGCGCCAGCAGCCCCTGGACTAGCGGGGGATCCTACGAGCAGTACTTC	CASSPWTSGGSYEQYF
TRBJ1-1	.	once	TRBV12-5	TGTGCTAGTGGGTCAGGGTATGTGAACACTGAAGCTTTCTTT	CASGSGYVNTEAFF
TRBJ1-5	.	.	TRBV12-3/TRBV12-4	TGTGCCAGCAGTTCGGGTCAGCCCCAGCATTTT	CASSSGQPQHF
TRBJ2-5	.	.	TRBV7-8	TGTGCCAGCAGCGGGAGGCAAGGGGAGACCCAGTACTTC	CASSGRQGETQYF
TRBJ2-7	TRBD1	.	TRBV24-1	TGTGCCACCAGCGATGGGACAGCTGGCTCCTACGAGCAGTACTTC	CATSDGTAGSYEQYF
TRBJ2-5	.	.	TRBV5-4	TGTGCCAGCAGCGGGGAGGACAGGTCTAAAGAGACCCAGTACTTC	CASSGEDRSKETQYF
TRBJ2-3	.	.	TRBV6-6	TGTGCCAGCGGGCGCACAGATACGCAGTATTTT	CASGRTDTQYF
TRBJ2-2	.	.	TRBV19	TGTGCCAGTAGTATAAGAGGGAGTACCGGGGAGCTGTTTTTT	CASSIRGSTGELFF
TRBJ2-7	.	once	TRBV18	TGTGCCAGCTCACCCCGGAGGACCGGAGACGGCGAGCAGTACTTC	CASSPRRTGDGEQYF
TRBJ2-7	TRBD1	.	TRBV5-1	TGCGCCAGCAGCTCCGGGACAGGAGCCTCCGAGCAGTACTTC	CASSSGTGASEQYF
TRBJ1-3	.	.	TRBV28	TGTGCCAGCTTCGAGGCGGCTGCGGGAAACACCATATATTTT	CASFEAAAGNTIYF
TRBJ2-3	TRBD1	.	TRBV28	TGTGCCAGCAGTTTAGGACAGGGGGCAGATACGCAGTATTTT	CASSLGQGADTQYF
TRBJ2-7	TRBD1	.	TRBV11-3	TGTGCCAGCAGCTTATACCGGGACAGGACCTACGAGCAGTACTTC	CASSLYRDRTYEQYF
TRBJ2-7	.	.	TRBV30	TGTGCCTGGAGTGTAGGGGGGGACGGCTACGAGCAGTACTTC	CAWSVGGDGYEQYF
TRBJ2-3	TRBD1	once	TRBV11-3	TGTGCCAGCAGCTCCGGGACAGCTAGCACAGATACGCAGTATTTT	CASSSGTASTDTQYF
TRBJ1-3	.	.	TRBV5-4	TGTGCCAGCAGCTTGGCCGGGGGTTTGGGCGGAAACACCATATATTTT	CASSLAGGLGGNTIYF
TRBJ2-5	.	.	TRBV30	TGTGCCTGGAGTGTAAGTTTTGGCAGGGTCGAGACCCAGTACTTC	CAWSVSFGRVETQYF
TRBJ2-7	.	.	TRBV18	TGTGCCAGCTCCACACCCCGAGGGTACGAGCAGTACTTC	CASSTPRGYEQYF
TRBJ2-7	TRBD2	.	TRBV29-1	TGCAGCGTTGAAGATCTGGCGGGAGTGATCTACGAGCAGTACTTC	CSVEDLAGVIYEQYF
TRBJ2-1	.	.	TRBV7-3	TGTGCCAGCAGCTTAACGATGAACACTGAGCAGTTCTTC	CASSLTMNTEQFF
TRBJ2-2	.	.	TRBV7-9	TGTGCCAGCAGCTTCTTTCGGCGAAGGAGCACCGGGGAGCTGTTTTTT	CASSFFRRRSTGELFF
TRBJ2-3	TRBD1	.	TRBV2	TGTGCCAGCAGTGTTGGCCAGGGGGCCTTGTCAGATACGCAGTATTTT	CASSVGQGALSDTQYF
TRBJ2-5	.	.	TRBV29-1	TGCAGCGTTGTTGAGGGTTGGGCAGAGACCCAGTACTTC	CSVVEGWAETQYF
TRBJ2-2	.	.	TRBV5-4	TGTGCCAGCAGCTTGGGACAGGTGGGCACCGGGGAGCTGTTTTTT	CASSLGQVGTGELFF
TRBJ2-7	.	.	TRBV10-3	TGTGCCATCAGTGCAAACTACTACGAGCAGTACTTC	CAISANYYEQYF